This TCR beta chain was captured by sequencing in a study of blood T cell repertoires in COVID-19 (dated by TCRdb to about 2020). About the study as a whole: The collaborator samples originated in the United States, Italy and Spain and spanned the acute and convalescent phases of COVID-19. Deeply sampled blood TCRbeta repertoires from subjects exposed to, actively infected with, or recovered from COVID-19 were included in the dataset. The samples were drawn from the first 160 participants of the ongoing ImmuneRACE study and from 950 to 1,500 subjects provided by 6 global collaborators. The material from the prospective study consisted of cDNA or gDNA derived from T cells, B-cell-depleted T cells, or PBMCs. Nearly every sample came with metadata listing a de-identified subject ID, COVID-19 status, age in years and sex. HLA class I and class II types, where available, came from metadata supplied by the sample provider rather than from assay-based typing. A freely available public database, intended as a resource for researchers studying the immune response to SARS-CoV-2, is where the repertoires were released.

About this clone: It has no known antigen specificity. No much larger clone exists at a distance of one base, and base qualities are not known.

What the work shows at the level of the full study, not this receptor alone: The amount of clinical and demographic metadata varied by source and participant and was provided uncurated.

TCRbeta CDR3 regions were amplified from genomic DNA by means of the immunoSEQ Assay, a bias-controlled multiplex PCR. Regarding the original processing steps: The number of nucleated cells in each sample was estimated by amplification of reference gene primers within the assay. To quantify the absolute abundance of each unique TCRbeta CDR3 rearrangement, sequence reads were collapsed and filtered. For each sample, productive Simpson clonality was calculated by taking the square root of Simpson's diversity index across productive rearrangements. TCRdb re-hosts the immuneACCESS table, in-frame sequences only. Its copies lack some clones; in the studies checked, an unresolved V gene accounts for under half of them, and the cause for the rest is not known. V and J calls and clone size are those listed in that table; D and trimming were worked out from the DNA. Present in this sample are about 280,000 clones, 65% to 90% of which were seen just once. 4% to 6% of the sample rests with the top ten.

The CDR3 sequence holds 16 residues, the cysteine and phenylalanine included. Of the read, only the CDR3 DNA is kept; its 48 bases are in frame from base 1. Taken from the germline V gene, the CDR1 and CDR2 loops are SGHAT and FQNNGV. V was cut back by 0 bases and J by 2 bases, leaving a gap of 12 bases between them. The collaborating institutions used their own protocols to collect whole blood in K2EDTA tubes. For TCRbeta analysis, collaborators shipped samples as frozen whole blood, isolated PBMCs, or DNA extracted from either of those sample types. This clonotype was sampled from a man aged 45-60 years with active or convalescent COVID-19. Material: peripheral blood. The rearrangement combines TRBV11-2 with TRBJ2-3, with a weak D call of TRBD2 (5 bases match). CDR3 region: CASSLDGRRITDTQYF. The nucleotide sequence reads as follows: TGTGCCAGCAGCTTAGATGGCAGGAGGATCACAGATACGCAGTATTTT.